This TCR beta chain was found in a study of T cell responses to AZD1222 COVID-19 vaccine. The ends were cut back, 7 bases at V and 8 bases at J, with 20 bases in the middle. The CDR3 length is 14 residues. Germline V lookup: CDR1 LNHDA, CDR2 SQIVND (reference sequence). Clones were read by immunoSEQ multiplex PCR, and TCRdb kept only the in-frame ones, dropping some. Of about 94,000 clones listed, roughly 88% were seen once; the top ten hold 13%. The genes are TRBV19 and TRBJ1-2; D not certain. The sequence was obtained from an adult in good health. Sequencing used peripheral blood, obtained on day 0 of AZD1222 vaccination. CDR3 amino acids: CASTSSGVSRGYTF. CDR3 in DNA: TGTGCCAGTACTTCGTCCGGGGTCTCGAGAGGCTACACCTTC.